This TCR beta chain emerged from a study of regulatory T cells in long-lasting Graves disease. Time point: persistent/refractory GD, antithyroid drugs over 5 years with positive TRAb. TCR sequences were obtained from RNA taken from PBMCs. Trimming took off 4 bases at V and 4 bases at J, with 9 bases between the two ends. Per the germline V gene, CDR1 is SGHRS and CDR2 is YFSETQ. The CDR3 extends over 13 amino acids. Arm-PCR with iRepertoire HTBI primers amplified the CDR3 regions for these TCR beta libraries. Original handling: The identification of 55 to 70 TRBV and some 15 TRBJ segments was made across samples. Using its own MiXCR run on the multiplex PCR reads, TCRdb lists one record per CDR3 protein. The V and J calls shown here were made by TCRdb, not taken from the authors' results. The sample shows around 400,000 distinct CDR3 sequences, roughly 21% of them seen only once. The sample holds a few counts of this clonotype.

V gene TRBV5-1 combines with J gene TRBJ1-5, with D unresolved. The sequenced sample was peripheral blood mononuclear cells (PBMCs), obtained when the disease was refractory, from a patient treated with antithyroid drugs. The source is a female donor with Graves disease. CDR3 protein: CASSGDGNQPQHF. CDR3 sequence (DNA): TGCGCCAGCAGCGGCGACGGTAATCAGCCCCAGCATTTT.